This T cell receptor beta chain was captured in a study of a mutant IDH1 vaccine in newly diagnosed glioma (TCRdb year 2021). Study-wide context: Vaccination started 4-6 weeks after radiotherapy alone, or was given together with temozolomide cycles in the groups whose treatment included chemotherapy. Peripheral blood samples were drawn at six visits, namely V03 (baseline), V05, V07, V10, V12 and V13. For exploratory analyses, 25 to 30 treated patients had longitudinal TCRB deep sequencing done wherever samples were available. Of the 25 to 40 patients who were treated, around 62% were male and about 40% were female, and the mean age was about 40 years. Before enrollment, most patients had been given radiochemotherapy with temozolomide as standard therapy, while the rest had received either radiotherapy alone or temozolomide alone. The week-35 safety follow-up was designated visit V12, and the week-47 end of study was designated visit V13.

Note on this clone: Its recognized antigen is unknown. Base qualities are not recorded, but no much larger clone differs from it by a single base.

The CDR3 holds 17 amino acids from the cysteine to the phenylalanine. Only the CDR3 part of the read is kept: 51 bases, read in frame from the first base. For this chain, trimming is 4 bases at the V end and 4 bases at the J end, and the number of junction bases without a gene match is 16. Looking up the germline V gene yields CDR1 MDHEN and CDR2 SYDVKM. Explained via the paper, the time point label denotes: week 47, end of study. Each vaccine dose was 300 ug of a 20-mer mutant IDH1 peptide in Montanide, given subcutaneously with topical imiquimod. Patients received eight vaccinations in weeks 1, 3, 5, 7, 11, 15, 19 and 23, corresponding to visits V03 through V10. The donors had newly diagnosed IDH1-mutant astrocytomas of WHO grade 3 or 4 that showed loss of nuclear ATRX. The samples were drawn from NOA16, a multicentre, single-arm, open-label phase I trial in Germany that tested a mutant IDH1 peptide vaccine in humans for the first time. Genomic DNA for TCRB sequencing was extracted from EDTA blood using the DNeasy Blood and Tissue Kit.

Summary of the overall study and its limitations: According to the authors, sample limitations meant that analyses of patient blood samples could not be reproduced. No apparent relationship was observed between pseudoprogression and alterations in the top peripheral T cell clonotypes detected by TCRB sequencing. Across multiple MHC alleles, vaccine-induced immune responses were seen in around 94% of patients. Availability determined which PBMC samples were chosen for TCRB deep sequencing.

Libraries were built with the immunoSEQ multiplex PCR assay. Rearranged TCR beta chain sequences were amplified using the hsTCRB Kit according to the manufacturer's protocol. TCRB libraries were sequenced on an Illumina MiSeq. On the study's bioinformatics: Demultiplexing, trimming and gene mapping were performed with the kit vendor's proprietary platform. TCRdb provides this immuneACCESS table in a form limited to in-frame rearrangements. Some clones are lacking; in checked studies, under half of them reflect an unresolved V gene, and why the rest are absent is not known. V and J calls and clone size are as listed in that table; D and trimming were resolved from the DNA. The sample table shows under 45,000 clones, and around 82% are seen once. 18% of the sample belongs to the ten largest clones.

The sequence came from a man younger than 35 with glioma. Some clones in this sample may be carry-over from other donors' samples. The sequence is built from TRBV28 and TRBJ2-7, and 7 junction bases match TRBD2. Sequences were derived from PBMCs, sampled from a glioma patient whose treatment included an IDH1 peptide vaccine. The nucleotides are TGTGCCAGCAGTTCCCCCTTTGGGGGAGGGAGGAGATACGAGCAGTACTTC. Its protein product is CASSSPFGGGRRYEQYF.